These T cell receptor beta chains were read from a single sample in a study of identical twins. MiXCR, run by TCRdb on the 5' RACE reads, gives a single entry per CDR3 protein. The sample lists about 240,000 distinct CDR3 sequences, roughly 13% seen once, with roughly 4% in the top ten. The sample also formed part of further work on yellow fever vaccine responses in identical twins.

The sample consisted of memory (CD45RO+) T cells sorted from blood. Receptor source: a young woman in good health. The CDR3 runs from the conserved cysteine through the conserved F or W. D genes are given only for firm matches. Expanded clones are given a class, and other clones once, few, many or no size at all.

J gene | clone size | V gene | D gene | CDR3 protein | CDR3 DNA
TRBJ2-1 | many | TRBV5-1 | NA | CASSVGSNQQFF | TGCGCCAGCAGCGTGGGAAGCAACCAGCAGTTCTTC
TRBJ2-1 | NA | TRBV10-1 | NA | CASSSRLGERSSYNEQFF | TGCGCCAGCAGTTCCAGACTTGGCGAGCGGAGCTCCTACAATGAGCAGTTCTTC
TRBJ2-4 | NA | TRBV11-1 | TRBD1 | CASSFTWGTGENIQYF | TGTGCCAGCAGCTTTACGTGGGGGACAGGGGAAAACATTCAGTACTTC
TRBJ1-2 | NA | TRBV7-9 | NA | CASSRGPGYGYTF | TGTGCCAGCAGCCGGGGCCCGGGGTATGGCTACACCTTC
TRBJ2-3 | many | TRBV3-1 | TRBD1 | CASSQKGALVTDTQYF | TGTGCCAGCAGCCAAAAGGGGGCGTTAGTCACAGATACGCAGTATTTT
TRBJ2-1 | few | TRBV6-1 | TRBD2 | CASTGLAGGGSSYNEQFF | TGTGCCAGCACCGGACTAGCGGGGGGCGGGAGCTCCTACAATGAGCAGTTCTTC
TRBJ2-2 | NA | TRBV18 | NA | CASSPRGSAGELFF | TGTGCCAGCTCACCTAGGGGGTCTGCCGGGGAGCTGTTTTTT
TRBJ2-1 | few | TRBV7-9 | TRBD1 | CASSSRQGDEQFF | TGTGCCAGCAGCTCCAGACAGGGGGATGAGCAGTTCTTC
TRBJ2-7 | few | TRBV28 | NA | CASSLPAGQYEQYF | TGTGCCAGCAGTCTGCCGGCGGGACAATACGAGCAGTACTTC
TRBJ2-1 | NA | TRBV14 | NA | CASSHLSPGSYNEQFF | TGTGCCAGCAGCCATTTATCACCGGGCTCCTACAATGAGCAGTTCTTC
TRBJ2-7 | many | TRBV29-1 | NA | CSVVGPRYEQYF | TGCAGCGTTGTTGGGCCACGTTACGAGCAGTACTTC
TRBJ1-1 | few | TRBV11-1 | TRBD1 | CASSSDGTVGAFF | TGTGCCAGCAGCTCAGACGGGACAGTGGGTGCTTTCTTT
TRBJ2-7 | once | TRBV4-3 | NA | CASSHEGQGISGSSYEQYF | TGCGCCAGCAGCCATGAGGGACAGGGAATTAGCGGGAGCTCCTACGAGCAGTACTTC
TRBJ2-7 | few | TRBV28 | NA | CASSFSPPLGQYF | TGTGCCAGCAGTTTCTCGCCACCCTTAGGGCAGTACTTC
TRBJ2-7 | many | TRBV6-2/TRBV6-3 | TRBD1 | CASSYFGTDNYEQYF | TGTGCCAGCAGTTACTTCGGGACAGATAACTACGAGCAGTACTTC
TRBJ1-3 | few | TRBV14 | TRBD1 | CASSPGTGPNFSGNTIYF | TGTGCCAGCAGCCCCGGGACAGGGCCGAACTTCTCTGGAAACACCATATATTTT
TRBJ2-1 | NA | TRBV27 | TRBD2 | CASSILSGGAGNEQFF | TGTGCCAGCAGTATCCTTAGCGGGGGGGCTGGGAATGAGCAGTTCTTC